This T cell receptor (beta chain) derives from a study of CD8 T cells in ankylosing spondylitis. General study findings and limits: Made up of under ten highly homologous variants, a TCR beta motif appeared characteristic of ankylosing spondylitis blood. According to the report, clones linked to the disease were significantly enriched in matched synovial fluid samples taken from ankylosing spondylitis patients. Disease-linked clones bore a CD8+ phenotype and were relatively rare in peripheral blood.

Per the germline V gene, CDR1 is SGHDN and CDR2 is FVKESK. Trimming removed 6 bases from V and 2 bases from J, with 11 bases in between. The CDR3 spans 13 residues. In the case of this clonotype: Its antigen remains unidentified.

Quantitative 5'-RACE with molecular barcodes was used to make the TCR beta libraries. TCRdb fed the 5' RACE reads into MiXCR, producing one record per CDR3 protein. The sample holds over 150,000 distinct CDR3 sequences, 9.5% to 15% seen once. The rearrangement links TRBV14 to TRBJ2-7; D is ambiguous. Input material: blood, either unsorted or a sorted T cell fraction (not recorded which). This sequence was found in a male donor with ankylosing spondylitis or in good health (not recorded which). The CDR3 loop reads CASRKDGTYEQYF. The DNA for the CDR3 is TGTGCCAGCAGGAAGGACGGAACCTACGAGCAGTACTTC.